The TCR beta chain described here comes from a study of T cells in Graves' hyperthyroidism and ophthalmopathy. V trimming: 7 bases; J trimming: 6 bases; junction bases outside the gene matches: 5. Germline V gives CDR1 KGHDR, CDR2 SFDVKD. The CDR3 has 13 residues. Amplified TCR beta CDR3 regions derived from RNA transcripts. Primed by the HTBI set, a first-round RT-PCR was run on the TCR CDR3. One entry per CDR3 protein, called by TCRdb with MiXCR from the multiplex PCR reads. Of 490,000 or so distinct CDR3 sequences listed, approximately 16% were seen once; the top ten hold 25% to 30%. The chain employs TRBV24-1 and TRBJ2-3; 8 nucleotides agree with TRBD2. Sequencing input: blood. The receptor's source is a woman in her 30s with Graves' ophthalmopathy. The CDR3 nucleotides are TGTGCCACCAGGACTAGCGACGGGGATACGCAGTATTTT. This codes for CATRTSDGDTQYF.